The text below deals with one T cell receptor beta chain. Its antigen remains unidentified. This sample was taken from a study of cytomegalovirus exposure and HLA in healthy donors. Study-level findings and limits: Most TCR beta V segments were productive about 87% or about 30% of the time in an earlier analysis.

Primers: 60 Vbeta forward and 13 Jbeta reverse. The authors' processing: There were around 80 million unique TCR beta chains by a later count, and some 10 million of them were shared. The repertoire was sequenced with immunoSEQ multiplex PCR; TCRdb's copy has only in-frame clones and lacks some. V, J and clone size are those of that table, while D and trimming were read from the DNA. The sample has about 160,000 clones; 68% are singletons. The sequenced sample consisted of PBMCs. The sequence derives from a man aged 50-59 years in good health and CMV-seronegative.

CDR3 nucleotide sequence: TGTGCCAGCAGCACTCAGGCAGGGAATGAGCAGTTCTTC. Residues: CASSTQAGNEQFF. The V call is TRBV21-1, the J call TRBJ2-1; whether TRBD1, the table's D call, matches the DNA was not checked. TRBV21-1 is listed as a pseudogene. There are 13 residues in the CDR3.